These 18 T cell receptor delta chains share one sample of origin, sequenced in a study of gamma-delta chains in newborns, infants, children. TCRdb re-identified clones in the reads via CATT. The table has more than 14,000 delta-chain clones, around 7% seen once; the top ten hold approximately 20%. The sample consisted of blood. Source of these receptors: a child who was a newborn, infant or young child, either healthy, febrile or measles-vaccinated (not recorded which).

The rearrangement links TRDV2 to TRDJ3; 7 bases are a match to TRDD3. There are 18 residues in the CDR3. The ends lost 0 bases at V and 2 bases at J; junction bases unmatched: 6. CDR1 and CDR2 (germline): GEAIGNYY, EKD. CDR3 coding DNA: TGTGCCTGTGACACCGTTACTGGGGACCCCTGGGACACCCGACAGATGTTTTTC. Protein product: CACDTVTGDPWDTRQMFF.

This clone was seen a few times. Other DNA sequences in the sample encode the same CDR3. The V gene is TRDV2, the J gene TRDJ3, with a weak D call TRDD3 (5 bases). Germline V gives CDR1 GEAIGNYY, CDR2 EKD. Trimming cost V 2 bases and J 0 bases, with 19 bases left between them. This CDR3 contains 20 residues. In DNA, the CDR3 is TGTGCCTGTGACATTTTGAGGGGGCCCATGGGCTCCTGGGACACCCGACAGATGTTTTTC. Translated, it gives CACDILRGPMGSWDTRQMFF.

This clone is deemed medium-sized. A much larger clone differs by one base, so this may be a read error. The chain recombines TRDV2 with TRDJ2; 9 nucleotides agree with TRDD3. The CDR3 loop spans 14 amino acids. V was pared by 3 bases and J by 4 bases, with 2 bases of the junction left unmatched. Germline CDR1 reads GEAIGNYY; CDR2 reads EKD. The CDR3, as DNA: TGTGCCTGTGACCTACTGGGGGAGACAGCACAACTCTTCTTT. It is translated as CACDLLGETAQLFF.

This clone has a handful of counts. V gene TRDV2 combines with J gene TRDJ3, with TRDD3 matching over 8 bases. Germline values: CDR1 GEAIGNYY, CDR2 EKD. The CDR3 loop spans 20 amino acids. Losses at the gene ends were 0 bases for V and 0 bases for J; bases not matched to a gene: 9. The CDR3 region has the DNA TGTGCCTGTGACACCGTACTGGGGGCCATGAGCTCCTGGGACACCCGACAGATGTTTTTC. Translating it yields CACDTVLGAMSSWDTRQMFF.

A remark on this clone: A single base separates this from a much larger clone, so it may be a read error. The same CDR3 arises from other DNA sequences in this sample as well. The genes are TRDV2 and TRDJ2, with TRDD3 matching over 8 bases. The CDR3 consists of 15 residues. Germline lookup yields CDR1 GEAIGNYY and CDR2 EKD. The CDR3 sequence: CACDTVGDLTAQLFF. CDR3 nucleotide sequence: TGTGCCTGTGACACCGTGGGGGATCTGACAGCACAACTCTTTTTT.

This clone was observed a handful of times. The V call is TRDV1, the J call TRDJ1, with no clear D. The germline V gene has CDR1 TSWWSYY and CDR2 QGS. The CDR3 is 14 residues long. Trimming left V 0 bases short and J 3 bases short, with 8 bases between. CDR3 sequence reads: CALGELPYADKLIF. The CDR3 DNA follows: TGTGCTCTTGGGGAACTACCGTACGCCGATAAACTCATCTTT.

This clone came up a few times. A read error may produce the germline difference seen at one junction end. The CDR3 DNA follows: TGTGCCTGTGACATACTGGGGGTCACAGCACAAATCTTCTTT. Protein sequence: CACDILGVTAQIFF. The rearrangement joins TRDV2 to TRDJ2, with 8 bases fitting TRDD3. The CDR3 is made up of 14 amino acids. Germline V CDR1 and CDR2: GEAIGNYY, EKD.

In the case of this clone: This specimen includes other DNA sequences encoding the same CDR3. As DNA, the CDR3 is TGTGCCTGTGACACCGTGGGGGATACAAGCTCCTGGGACACCCGACAGATGTTTTTC. Protein product: CACDTVGDTSSWDTRQMFF. The chain uses TRDV2 and TRDJ3, with 10 bases identical to TRDD3. This CDR3 contains 19 residues. Germline values: CDR1 GEAIGNYY, CDR2 EKD. The ends lost 0 bases at V and 0 bases at J; junction bases unmatched: 4.

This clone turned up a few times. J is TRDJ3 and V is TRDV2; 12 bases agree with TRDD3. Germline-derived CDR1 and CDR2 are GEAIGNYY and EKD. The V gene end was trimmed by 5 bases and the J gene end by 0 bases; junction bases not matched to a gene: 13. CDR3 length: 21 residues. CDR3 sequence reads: CACVPLVLGDTSSWDTRQMFF. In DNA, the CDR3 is TGTGCCTGTGTGCCCCTCGTACTGGGGGATACCAGCTCCTGGGACACCCGACAGATGTTTTTC.

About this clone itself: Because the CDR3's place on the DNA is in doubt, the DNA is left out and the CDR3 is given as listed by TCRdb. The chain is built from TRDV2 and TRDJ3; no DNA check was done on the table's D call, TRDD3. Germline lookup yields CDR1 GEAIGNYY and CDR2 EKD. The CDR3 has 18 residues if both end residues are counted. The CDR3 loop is CACDNTGGYSWDTRQMFF.

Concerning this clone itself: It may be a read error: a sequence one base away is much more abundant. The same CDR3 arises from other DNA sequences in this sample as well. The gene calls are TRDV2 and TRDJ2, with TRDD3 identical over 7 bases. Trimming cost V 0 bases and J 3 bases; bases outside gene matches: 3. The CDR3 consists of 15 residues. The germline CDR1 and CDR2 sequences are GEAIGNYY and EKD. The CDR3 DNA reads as TGTGCCTGTGACACCGTGGGGGACCTGACAGCACAACTCTTCTTT. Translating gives CACDTVGDLTAQLFF.

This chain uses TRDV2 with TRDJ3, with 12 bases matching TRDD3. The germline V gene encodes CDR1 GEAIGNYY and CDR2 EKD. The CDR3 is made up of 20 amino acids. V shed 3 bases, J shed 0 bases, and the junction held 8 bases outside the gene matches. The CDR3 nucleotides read TGTGCCTGTGACGTACTGGGGGATACTAATAGCTCCTGGGACACCCGACAGATGTTTTTC. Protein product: CACDVLGDTNSSWDTRQMFF.

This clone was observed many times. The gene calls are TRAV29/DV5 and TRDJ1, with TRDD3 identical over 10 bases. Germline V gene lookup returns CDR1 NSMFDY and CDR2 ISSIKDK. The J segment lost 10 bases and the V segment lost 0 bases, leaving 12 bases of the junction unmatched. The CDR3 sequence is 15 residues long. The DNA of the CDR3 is TGTGCAGCAAGCGCGGGGGATACGCGTATAGGCGCACTCATCTTT. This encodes CAASAGDTRIGALIF.

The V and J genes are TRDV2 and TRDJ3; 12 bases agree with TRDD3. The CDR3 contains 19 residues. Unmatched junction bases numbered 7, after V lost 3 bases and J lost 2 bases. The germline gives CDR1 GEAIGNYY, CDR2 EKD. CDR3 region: CACDLLGDTITWDTRQMFF. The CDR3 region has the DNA TGTGCCTGTGACCTACTGGGGGATACAATAACCTGGGACACCCGACAGATGTTTTTC.

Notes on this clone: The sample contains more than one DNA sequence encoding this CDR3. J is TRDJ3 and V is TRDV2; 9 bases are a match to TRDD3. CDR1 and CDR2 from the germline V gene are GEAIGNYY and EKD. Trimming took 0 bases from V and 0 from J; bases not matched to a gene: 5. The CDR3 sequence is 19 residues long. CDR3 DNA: TGTGCCTGTGACACCGTAGGGGATACGAGCTCCTGGGACACCCGACAGATGTTTTTC. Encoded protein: CACDTVGDTSSWDTRQMFF.

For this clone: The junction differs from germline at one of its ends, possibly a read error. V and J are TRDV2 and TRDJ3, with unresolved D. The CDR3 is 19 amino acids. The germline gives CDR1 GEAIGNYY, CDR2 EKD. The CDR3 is CACGTVGPLISWDTRQMFF. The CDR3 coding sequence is TGTGCCTGTGGCACCGTTGGGCCCCTTATCTCCTGGGACACCCGACAGATGTTTTTC.

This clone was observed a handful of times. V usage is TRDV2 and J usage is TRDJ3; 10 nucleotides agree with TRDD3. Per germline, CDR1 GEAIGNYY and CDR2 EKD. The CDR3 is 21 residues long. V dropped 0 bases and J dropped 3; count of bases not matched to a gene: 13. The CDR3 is CACDTGGYGGLNSWDTRQMFF. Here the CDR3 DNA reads TGTGCCTGTGACACCGGGGGATACGGTGGTTTGAATAGCTGGGACACCCGACAGATGTTTTTC.

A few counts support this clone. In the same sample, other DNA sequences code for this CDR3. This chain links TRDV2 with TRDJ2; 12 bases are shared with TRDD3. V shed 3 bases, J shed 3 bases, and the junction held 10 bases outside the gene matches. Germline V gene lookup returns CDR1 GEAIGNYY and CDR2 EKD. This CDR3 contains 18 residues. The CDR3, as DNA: TGTGCCTGTGACTCCCTCCTACTGGGGGATACAATGACAGCACAACTCTTCTTT. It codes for CACDSLLLGDTMTAQLFF.